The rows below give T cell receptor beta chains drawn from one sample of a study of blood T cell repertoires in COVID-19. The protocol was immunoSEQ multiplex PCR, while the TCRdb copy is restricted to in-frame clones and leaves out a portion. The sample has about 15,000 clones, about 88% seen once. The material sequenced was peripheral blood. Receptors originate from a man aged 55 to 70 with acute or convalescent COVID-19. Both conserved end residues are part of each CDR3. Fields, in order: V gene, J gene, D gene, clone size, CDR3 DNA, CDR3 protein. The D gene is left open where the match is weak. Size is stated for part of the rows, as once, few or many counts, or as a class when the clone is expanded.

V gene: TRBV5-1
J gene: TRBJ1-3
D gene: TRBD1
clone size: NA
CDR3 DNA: TGCGCCAGCAGCTTGGGGGCAGGGGGCGCAACGGACACCATATATTTT
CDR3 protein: CASSLGAGGATDTIYF

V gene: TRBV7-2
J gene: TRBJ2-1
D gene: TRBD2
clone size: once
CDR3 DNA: TGTGCCAGCAGCTTGACCGGGACTAGCGGGGGATCCTACAATGAGCAGTTCTTC
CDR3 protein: CASSLTGTSGGSYNEQFF

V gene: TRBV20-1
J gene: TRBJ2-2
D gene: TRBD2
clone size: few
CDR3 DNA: TGCAGTGCTAGTCAAACTAGCGGGAGCACCGGGGAGCTGTTTTTT
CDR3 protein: CSASQTSGSTGELFF

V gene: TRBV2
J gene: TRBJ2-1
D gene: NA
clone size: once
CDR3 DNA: TGTGCCAGCAGTCCGACCCAGGGCTCCTACAATGAGCAGTTCTTC
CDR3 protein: CASSPTQGSYNEQFF

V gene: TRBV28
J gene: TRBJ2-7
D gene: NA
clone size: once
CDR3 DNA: TGTGCCAGCAGTTTAGCGGAATACGAGCAGTACTTC
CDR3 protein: CASSLAEYEQYF

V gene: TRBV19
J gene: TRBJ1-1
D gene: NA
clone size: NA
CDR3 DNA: TGTGCCAGTAATGGTATGGGGGCAGAAGCTTTCTTT
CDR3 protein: CASNGMGAEAFF

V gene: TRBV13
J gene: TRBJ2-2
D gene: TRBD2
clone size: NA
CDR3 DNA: TGTGCCTGGCGCGGGGGGGGCACCGGGGAGCTGTTTTTT
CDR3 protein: CAWRGGGTGELFF

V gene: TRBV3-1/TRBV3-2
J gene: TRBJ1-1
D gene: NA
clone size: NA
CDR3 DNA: TGTGCCAGCAGCCCCCTGGGGGCGACGAACACTGAAGCTTTCTTT
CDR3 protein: CASSPLGATNTEAFF

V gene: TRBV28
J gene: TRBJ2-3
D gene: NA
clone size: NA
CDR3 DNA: TGTGCCAGCACCCTGGGCAGGGGAGTGCAGTATTTT
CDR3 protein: CASTLGRGVQYF

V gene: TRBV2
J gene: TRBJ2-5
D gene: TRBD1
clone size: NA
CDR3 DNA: TGTGCCAGCAGCTCTTACAGGGGTCGGGCCCAAGAGACCCAGTACTTC
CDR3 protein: CASSSYRGRAQETQYF

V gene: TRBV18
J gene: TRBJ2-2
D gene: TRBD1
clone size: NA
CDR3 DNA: TGTGCCAGCTCACCTAACAGGGGAGAAACCGGGGAGCTGTTTTTT
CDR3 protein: CASSPNRGETGELFF

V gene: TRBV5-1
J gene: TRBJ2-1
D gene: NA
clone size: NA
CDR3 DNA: TGCGCCAGCAGCTATCGAGAGCGGCTCCGGCAGTTCTTC
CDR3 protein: CASSYRERLRQFF

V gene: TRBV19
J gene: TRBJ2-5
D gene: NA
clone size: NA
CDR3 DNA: TGTGCCAGTAGTCCCCGGGACTCCCAAGAGACCCAGTACTTC
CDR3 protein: CASSPRDSQETQYF

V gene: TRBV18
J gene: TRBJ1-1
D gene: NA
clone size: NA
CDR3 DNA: TGTGCCAGCTCACCCCAGGTCAGGGGAAGAAACACTGAAGCTTTCTTT
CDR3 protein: CASSPQVRGRNTEAFF